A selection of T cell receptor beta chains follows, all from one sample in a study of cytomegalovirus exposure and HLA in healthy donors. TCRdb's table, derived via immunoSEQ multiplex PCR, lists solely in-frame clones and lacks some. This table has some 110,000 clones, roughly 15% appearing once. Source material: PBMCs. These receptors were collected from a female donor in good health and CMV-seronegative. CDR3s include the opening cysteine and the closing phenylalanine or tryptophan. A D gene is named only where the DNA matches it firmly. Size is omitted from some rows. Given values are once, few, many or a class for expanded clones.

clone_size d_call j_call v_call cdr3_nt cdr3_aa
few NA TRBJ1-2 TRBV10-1 TGCGCCAGCAGTGAGTGGGGGGGAAACGGCTACACCTTC CASSEWGGNGYTF
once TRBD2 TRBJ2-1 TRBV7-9 TGTGCCAGCAGCTTTTTGCTAGCGGCCTACAATGAGCAGTTCTTC CASSFLLAAYNEQFF
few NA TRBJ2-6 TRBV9 TGTGCCAGCAGCGCAATGGGGGGGGCCTTCCCTGGGGCCAACGTCCTGACTTTC CASSAMGGAFPGANVLTF
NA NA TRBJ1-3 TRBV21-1 TGTGCCAGCAGCGGACAGGCTCTTTCTGGAAACACCATATATTTT CASSGQALSGNTIYF
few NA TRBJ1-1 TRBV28 TGTGCCAGCAGTCCCTGGCACACTGAAGCTTTCTTT CASSPWHTEAFF
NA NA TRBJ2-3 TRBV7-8 TGTGCCAGCAGCTTATCGACCCGGGAGCCGCAGTATTTT CASSLSTREPQYF
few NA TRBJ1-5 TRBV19 TGTGCCAGTAGTATAGGGGCGGGGGGCGGCGATAGCAATCAGCCCCAGCATTTT CASSIGAGGGDSNQPQHF
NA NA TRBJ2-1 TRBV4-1 TGCGCCAGCAGCCAGAGGGGGAGTTCATCCCCGACTTACAATGAGCAGTTCTTC CASSQRGSSSPTYNEQFF
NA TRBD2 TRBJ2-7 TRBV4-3 TGCGCCAGCAGCCAAGTCCTACTAGCGGAAGCCTACGAGCAGTACTTC CASSQVLLAEAYEQYF
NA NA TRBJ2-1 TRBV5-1 TGCGCCAGCAGCTTCGACAGAAACAATGAGCAGTTCTTC CASSFDRNNEQFF
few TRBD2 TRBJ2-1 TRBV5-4 TGTGCCAGCAGCTCTCACCCTAGCGGGAGTAACAATGAGCAGTTCTTC CASSSHPSGSNNEQFF
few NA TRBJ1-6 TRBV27 TGTGCCAGCAGTGTTAATAATTCACCCCTCCACTTT CASSVNNSPLHF
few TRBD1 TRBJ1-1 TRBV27 TGTGCCAGCTCGCCCCGGGACAGGGGGCGAGTCAGCTCTGAAGCTTTCTTT CASSPRDRGRVSSEAFF
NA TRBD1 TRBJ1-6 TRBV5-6 TGTGCCAGCAGCGAGGAGGTTGGGACAGGGAATTCACCCCTCCACTTT CASSEEVGTGNSPLHF
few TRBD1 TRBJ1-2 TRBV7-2 TGTGCCAGCAGCTTAGCGCAGGGGGCGCGGGGCTACACCTTC CASSLAQGARGYTF
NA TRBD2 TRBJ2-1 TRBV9 TGTGCCAGCAGCGTAGGACTAGCGGGAGGGGGGTCCTACAATGAGCAGTTCTTC CASSVGLAGGGSYNEQFF
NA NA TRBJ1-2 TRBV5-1 TGCGCCAGCAGCTTGCGTGGGAGTAACTATGGCTACACCTTC CASSLRGSNYGYTF
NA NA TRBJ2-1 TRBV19 TGTGCCAGTAGTATAACCGGGACTGGGAATGAGCAGTTCTTC CASSITGTGNEQFF
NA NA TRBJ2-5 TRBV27 TGTGCCAGCAGCTACGTCTTATCGGGGACCCAGTACTTC CASSYVLSGTQYF
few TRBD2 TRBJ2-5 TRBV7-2 TGTGCCAGCAGCGTACAGCGGGGCCCCCAAGAGACCCAGTACTTC CASSVQRGPQETQYF
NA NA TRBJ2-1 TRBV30 TGTGCCTTCACGACTGCGCCTAGCAATGAGCAGTTCTTC CAFTTAPSNEQFF
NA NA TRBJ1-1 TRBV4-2 TGTGCCAGCAGCCAAACAGAGCTGAACACTGAAGCTTTCTTT CASSQTELNTEAFF
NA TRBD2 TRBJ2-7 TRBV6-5 TGTGCCAGCAGTGGACTAGCGGGGGGAGCATACGAGCAGTACTTC CASSGLAGGAYEQYF
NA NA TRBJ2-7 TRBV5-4 TGTGCCAGCAGCTTGAACCTACCGACGGTGGGGGGGCCTTTCCACGAGCAGTACTTC CASSLNLPTVGGPFHEQYF
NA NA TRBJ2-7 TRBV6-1 TGTGCCAGCCGTTTGAGTCTCGGCTCCTACGAGCAGTACTTC CASRLSLGSYEQYF
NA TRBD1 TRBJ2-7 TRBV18 TGTGCCAGCTCACCACTTAGGACAGGGGGCCCTTCCTACGAGCAGTACTTC CASSPLRTGGPSYEQYF
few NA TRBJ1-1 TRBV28 TGTGCCAGCAGCCCCAGGGTAACGAACACTGAAGCTTTCTTT CASSPRVTNTEAFF
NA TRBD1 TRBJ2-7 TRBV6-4 TGTGCCAGTCCTAAAACGGGACAGAAGGGGAGCGAGCAGTACTTC CASPKTGQKGSEQYF
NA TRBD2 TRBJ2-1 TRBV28 TGTGCCAGCAGGGGACGGAAGACTAGCGGGAGTTACAATGAGCAGTTCTTC CASRGRKTSGSYNEQFF
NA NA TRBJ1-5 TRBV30 TGTGCCTGGAGTGTCCCAGGCCAGCCCCAGCATTTT CAWSVPGQPQHF
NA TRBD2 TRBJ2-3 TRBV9 TGTGCCAGCAGCGTAGGTACCCGGCGGGAGGATACGCAGTATTTT CASSVGTRREDTQYF
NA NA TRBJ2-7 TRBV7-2 TGTGCCAGCAGCTTAGTAGTACAGGGCTACTACGAGCAGTACTTC CASSLVVQGYYEQYF
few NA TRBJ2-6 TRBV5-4 TGTGCCAGAAACGACAAATCTGGGGCCAACGTCCTGACTTTC CARNDKSGANVLTF
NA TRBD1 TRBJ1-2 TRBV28 TGTGCCAGCAGTGCGAGGACAGGGAGTGGCTACACCTTC CASSARTGSGYTF
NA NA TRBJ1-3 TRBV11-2 TGTGCCAGCAGCTTTTTCGGGGGGGACACCATATATTTT CASSFFGGDTIYF
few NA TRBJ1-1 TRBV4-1 TGCGCCAGCAGCGGATTTAGGGGTTCCACTGAAGCTTTCTTT CASSGFRGSTEAFF
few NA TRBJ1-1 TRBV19 TGTGCCAGTAGCGGGGGGAGGATGAACACTGAAGCTTTCTTT CASSGGRMNTEAFF
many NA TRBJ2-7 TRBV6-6 TGTGCCAGCAGCCAGGGTGGGTCCTACGAGCAGTACTTC CASSQGGSYEQYF
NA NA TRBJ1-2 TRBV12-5 TGTGCTAGTGTCCTTGGCCCGGGGAATGGCTACACCTTC CASVLGPGNGYTF
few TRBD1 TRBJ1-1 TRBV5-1 TGCGCCAGCAGCCAAAACAGGGGGAACACTGAAGCTTTCTTT CASSQNRGNTEAFF
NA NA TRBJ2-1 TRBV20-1 TGCAGTGCTGAGAATGAGCAGTTCTTC CSAENEQFF
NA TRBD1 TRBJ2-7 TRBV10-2 TGCGCCAGCAGTGATCGGACAGGTCGATCCTACGAGCAGTACTTC CASSDRTGRSYEQYF
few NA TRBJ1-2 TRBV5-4 TGTGCCAGCAGCTTGGAGTACGGTCTCGGTTATGGCTACACCTTC CASSLEYGLGYGYTF
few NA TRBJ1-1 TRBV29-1 TGCAGCGTTGAGTTGGGAGCTGAAGCTTTCTTT CSVELGAEAFF
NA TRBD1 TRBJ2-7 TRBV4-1 TGCGCCAGCAGCCCGAGGGAGAGGGGGCTAATGGATGAGCAGTACTTC CASSPRERGLMDEQYF
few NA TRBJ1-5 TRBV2 TGTGCCAGCAGTGAAACTCCCGGGACTGGTAGTCAGCCCCAGCATTTT CASSETPGTGSQPQHF
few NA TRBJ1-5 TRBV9 TGTGCCAGCAGCGGAGGGGAGGGTCAGCCCCAGCATTTT CASSGGEGQPQHF
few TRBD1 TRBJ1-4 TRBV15 TGTGCCACCAGCAGATCTCCGGGACAGCTCCATGAAAAACTGTTTTTT CATSRSPGQLHEKLFF
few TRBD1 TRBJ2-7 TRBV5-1 TGCGCCAGCGGGGGACAGGGACCCTACGAGCAGTACTTC CASGGQGPYEQYF
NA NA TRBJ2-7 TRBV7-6 TGTGCCAGCGGACCCATAGGAGGTTCCTACGAGCAGTACTTC CASGPIGGSYEQYF
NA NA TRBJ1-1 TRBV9 TGTGCCAGCAGCGTATCGGGGGGTCTTGAAGCTTTCTTT CASSVSGGLEAFF
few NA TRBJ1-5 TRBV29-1 TGCAGCGCCCGGGACTCCAGCGTTGATCAGCCCCAGCATTTT CSARDSSVDQPQHF